This TCR beta chain came from a study of shared clonotypes between healthy human individuals. As to this clone: Its matching antigen is unknown.

The germline CDR1 and CDR2 sequences are MDHEN and SYDVKM. V lost 6 bases and J lost 5, with 17 bases in between. The CDR3 totals 15 residues. This table comes from immunoSEQ multiplex PCR, and its TCRdb copy is limited to in-frame clones, with some not included. The profile shows approximately 1.5 million clones, 95% to 99% of them singletons. Adult Caucasians living in Nashville, Tennessee made up all of the donors. General study points: Represented genetic and exposure-history diversity was restricted by having few donors.

Specimen: naive CD4+ T cells sorted from blood. Subset specified: CD45RA+ positively selected. This clonotype was sampled from a man aged 30 to 45 in good health. J is TRBJ2-1 and V is TRBV28; a weak D match, TRBD1 (6 bases). In DNA form, the CDR3 reads TGTGCCAGCAGACACGGGGCAGGGGCGGACAATGAGCAGTTCTTC. Protein: CASRHGAGADNEQFF.